This entry describes one T cell receptor (beta chain). Its antigen is currently not known. No much larger clone is present one base from it, and per-base qualities are unavailable. CDR1 and CDR2 are drawn from the germline V gene (reference sequence): DFQATT, SNEGSKA. Trimming costs V 4 bases and J 3 bases, and their ends lie 10 bases apart. The CDR3 starts with the cysteine, ends with the phenylalanine, and has 13 residues. Only the CDR3 DNA is retained, 39 bases long and in frame from the first base. The data stem from a study of blood T cells in healthy people across ages (dated by TCRdb to between 2014 and 2016). Turning to the overall study: In model experiments, roughly one uniquely barcoded TCR beta cDNA molecule per two T cells was captured by template switching. The study measured age-related changes in TCR beta repertoire diversity using deep sequencing normalized with unique cDNA molecular identifiers. Four age groups were formed from the donors: young (average roughly 15 years), middle-aged (just under 40), aged (over 55) and long-lived (82). To avoid experimental bias, donors of different ages were spread randomly across the sequencing lanes. For two donors (one aged 18 to 29 and one aged 80 or older), the study analyzed two additional independent replicas of 1 million unique cDNA reads from the same blood draw.

Systemically healthy Caucasian individuals from Russia, around 38 in total and aged roughly 6 to 90 years, were included as donors. Approximately 10 milliliters of peripheral blood were collected from each donor into EDTA-treated Vacutainer tubes. Ficoll-Paque density-gradient centrifugation was used to isolate PBMCs, with at least 7 million per sample. Trizol reagent was used to extract total RNA from PBMCs, with at least 5.5 micrograms per sample. For every donor, an aliquot of PBMCs went through flow cytometry to measure the percentages of naive CD45RAhigh/CD27high T cells. Results the study describes overall, beyond this receptor: Compared with the aged group, the long-lived group had more naive CD4+ T cells, fewer expanded clones and increased TCR diversity, a pattern suggesting age selection. Observed TCR beta diversity correlated strongly with the percentage of naive T cells measured by flow cytometry. Estimates of total diversity from one million sequenced T cells were regarded as lower bounds and underestimates. As age increased, observed TCR beta diversity per million T cells dropped in a roughly linear way, and a significant reduction was already evident by age 40. Donor CMV infection status was unknown, potentially confounding age-related changes in expanded clonotypes. Since profiling was done on bulk unsorted PBMCs, naive and antigen-experienced compartments could not be conclusively compared.

Library prep was done by 5' RACE. Sequencing used an Illumina HiSeq 2500. A second PCR of roughly 7 to 12 cycles was run with a J-beta primer mix and a sample-barcoded 5' primer. A template-switch 5' adaptor carrying 12 random nucleotides introduced a unique molecular identifier onto each TCR beta cDNA molecule. Each sample yielded at least 2.5 million CDR3-containing paired-end reads. First-strand cDNA was synthesized from all RNA with the Mint cDNA synthesis kit, primed by a TRBC-specific oligonucleotide. Following uracil-DNA glycosylase treatment, a first 18-cycle PCR with universal primers M1SS and BC2_uni_R was performed on all cDNA. The study's processing was this. For normalization, 1 million high-quality reads, each with a distinct molecular identifier, were randomly selected from each sample. Reads with shared molecular identifiers were discarded instead of being binned into consensus sequences. MiTCR, set to a Q25 quality threshold and the strictest error-elimination algorithm, was used for CDR3 identification, clonotype clustering and error correction. A nonparametric unseen species model with Euler transformation was used to estimate lower-bound total TCR beta diversity. TCRdb took the public reads, trimmed them with fastp at Q25, ran MiXCR for clone calling and kept in-frame beta chains. Each entry merges the rows of one CDR3 protein and shows their most common DNA and genes. These V and J calls derive from TCRdb rather than the authors' analysis. This sample has over a million distinct CDR3 sequences in its table, and 59% of those were observed once. The biggest ten clones account for over 5.5% of the sample.

The sequence was obtained from a man in his late teens or twenties in good health. The sequencing input was blood. This receptor chain uses TRBV20-1 and TRBJ2-1; a tentative D match to TRBD1 spans 5 bases. CDR3 sequence: CSAMTEYYNEQFF. The bases are TGCAGTGCTATGACAGAGTACTACAATGAGCAGTTCTTC.